A single sample is the source of the 23 T cell receptor beta chains below, sequenced in a study of blood T cell repertoires in COVID-19. Profiling relied on immunoSEQ multiplex PCR, and the TCRdb table lists in-frame clones only, not all of them. In the table there are some 290,000 clones, 90% to 95% of which are singletons. The sequenced material came from PBMCs or T cells enriched from blood (not recorded which). The receptors come from a woman aged 25 to 39 who had been exposed to COVID-19.

The chain employs TRBV27 and TRBJ1-2; TRBD1 aligns across 9 bases. The CDR3 is 15 residues long. In germline, CDR1 is MNHEY, CDR2 SMNVEV (reference sequence). V trimming: 3 bases; J trimming: 4 bases; junction bases outside the gene matches: 6. The CDR3 nucleotides read TGTGCCAGCAGTTTTGTACAGGGGGCATCCTATGGCTACACCTTC. The encoded protein is CASSFVQGASYGYTF.

CDR3 nucleotide sequence: TGCGCCAGCAGCCAAGATTGGGCAGGGGGTCGCAATGAGCAGTTCTTC. This gives the protein CASSQDWAGGRNEQFF. The chain is built from TRBV4-1 and TRBJ2-1; 7 nucleotides agree with TRBD1. The V and J ends lost 0 bases and 6 bases, in that order; junction bases with no gene match: 8. Germline V CDR1 and CDR2: MGHRA, YSYEKL. The CDR3 consists of 16 residues.

The chain links TRBV28 to TRBJ2-2; a possible D gene is TRBD1 (5 bases). Looked up from germline, CDR1 is MDHEN and CDR2 is SYDVKM. The CDR3 consists of 13 residues. Deletions cut 8 bases from V and 1 base from J, with 8 bases between. CDR3 nucleotide sequence: TGTGCCAGCTTCGACAGGAACACCGGGGAGCTGTTTTTT. It codes for CASFDRNTGELFF.

The chain couples TRBV18 to TRBJ2-1; weak D call: TRBD2 (6 bases). The V gene's germline CDR1 is KGHSH and CDR2 LQKENI. The length of the CDR3 is 13 residues. V lost 4 bases, J lost 5 bases, and 9 bases lay in between. The CDR3 bases are TGTGCCAGCTCACGTGGAGGGCACAATGAGCAGTTCTTC. Its protein product is CASSRGGHNEQFF.

This chain joins TRBV18 and TRBJ1-1, with D unresolved. The ends were cut back, 2 bases at V and 5 bases at J, with 15 bases in the middle. Germline values: CDR1 KGHSH, CDR2 LQKENI. CDR3 length: 15 residues. This CDR3 reads CASSPLSPGLTEAFF. The CDR3 DNA reads as TGTGCCAGCTCACCATTAAGTCCGGGATTAACTGAAGCTTTCTTT.

The CDR3 nucleotides read TGCGCCAGCAGCAGGATTCCAGGGAGGGCTGGAAACACCATATATTTT. This gives the protein CASSRIPGRAGNTIYF. This chain connects TRBV4-1 to TRBJ1-3; weak D call: TRBD1 (5 bases). CDR1 MGHRA and CDR2 YSYEKL come from the germline V gene. The CDR3 has 16 amino acids. V was trimmed by 5 bases and J by 2 bases, leaving 16 bases between them.

The chain carries TRBV11-3 and TRBJ1-1; D unresolved. Trimming removed 5 bases from V and 0 bases from J, with 7 bases in between. In germline, CDR1 is SGHNT, CDR2 YENEEA. The CDR3 sequence is 13 residues long. CDR3 loop: CASSPHMNTEAFF. CDR3 DNA sequence: TGTGCCAGCAGCCCTCACATGAACACTGAAGCTTTCTTT.

In this sample, this clone turned up once. CDR3 loop: CATSSPRAGNYGYTF. The CDR3 DNA is TGTGCCACCAGCAGCCCCCGGGCAGGGAACTATGGCTACACCTTC. V is TRBV15 and J is TRBJ1-2, with D possibly matching TRBD1 (5 bases). The CDR3 runs to 15 residues. Trimming cost V 3 bases and J 2 bases, with 13 bases left between them. Germline V CDR1 and CDR2: LNHNV, YYDKDF (reference sequence). The full variable domain, rest sourced from reference TRBV15 and TRBJ1-2, is DAMVIQNPRYQVTQFGKPVTLSCSQTLNHNVMYWYQQKSSQAPKLLFHYYDKDFNNEADTPDNFQSRRPNTSFCFLDIRSPGLGDTAMYLCATSSPRAGNYGYTFGSGTRLTVV.

V gene TRBV5-1 combines with J gene TRBJ2-1, with a tentative D call TRBD1 (5 bases). V shed 0 bases and J shed 6 bases, with 16 bases lying between them. This CDR3 is built from 16 residues. CDR1 is SGHRS, CDR2 YFSETQ, per germline. This CDR3 is CASSLARPGSGNEQFF. DNA of the CDR3: TGCGCCAGCAGCTTGGCCAGGCCAGGGTCAGGCAATGAGCAGTTCTTC.

This chain connects TRBV20-1 to TRBJ1-4, with 11 nucleotides matching TRBD1. This CDR3 has 14 amino acids. Germline trimming cut 3 bases from V and 8 bases from J; bases unmatched to any gene: 5. Germline V lookup: CDR1 DFQATT, CDR2 SNEGSKA (reference sequence). This CDR3 is CSASADRGREKLFF. Written as DNA, the CDR3 is TGCAGTGCTAGTGCGGACAGGGGGCGAGAAAAACTGTTTTTT.

The chain links TRBV2 to TRBJ2-7; D possibly corresponds to TRBD2 (5 bases). The CDR3 loop spans 14 amino acids. V was cut by 5 bases and J by 5 bases, with 16 bases left in between. The germline V gene has CDR1 SNHLY and CDR2 FYNNEI. This chain's CDR3 is CASSKTRTDNEQYF. The CDR3 region has the DNA TGTGCCAGCAGTAAAACTAGGACCGACAACGAGCAGTACTTC.

This sequence joins TRBV5-7 and TRBJ1-4; no reliable D call. TRBV5-7 belongs to the ORF category, with a function that is uncertain. The ends were cut back, 2 bases at V and 8 bases at J, with 13 bases in the middle. This CDR3 comprises 14 residues. In DNA, the CDR3 is TGTGCCAGCAGCTTCCACGGGCCGGGGGAAAAACTGTTTTTT. Its protein product is CASSFHGPGEKLFF.

The table lists this clone with a count of one. The CDR3 region has the DNA TGTGCCAGCAGCGCAGGGAACGGGTACAATGAGCAGTTCTTC. This encodes CASSAGNGYNEQFF. This sequence joins TRBV28 and TRBJ2-1; TRBD1 might be the D (5 bases). The CDR3 length is 14 residues. CDR1 MDHEN and CDR2 SYDVKM come from the germline V gene. The V gene lost 6 bases and the J gene lost 4 bases, with 13 bases spanning the gap.

The V gene is TRBV27, the J gene TRBJ1-2, with TRBD1 matching over 7 bases. The CDR3 covers 14 residues. The trim removed 3 bases at V and 8 bases at J, leaving 9 bases unmatched. Per germline, CDR1 MNHEY and CDR2 SMNVEV (reference sequence). The CDR3 is CASSLRGQGSGYTF. DNA for the CDR3: TGTGCCAGCAGTTTGAGGGGGCAGGGAAGCGGCTACACCTTC.

This clone has just one count. V gene TRBV5-1 combines with J gene TRBJ2-1; no definite D call. The CDR3 sequence is 15 residues long. Germline lookup yields CDR1 SGHRS and CDR2 YFSETQ. The germline V and J ends were trimmed by 4 bases and 0 bases, with 11 bases remaining between them. In nucleotides, the CDR3 is TGCGCCAGCAGCCCTGGGCCGAGCTCCTACAATGAGCAGTTCTTC. Protein sequence: CASSPGPSSYNEQFF.

The V call is TRBV27, the J call TRBJ2-2; 9 nucleotides match TRBD1. The CDR3 is 15 amino acids. Germline CDR1 MNHEY, CDR2 SMNVEV (reference sequence). Trimming cost V 5 bases and J 9 bases; bases outside gene matches: 10. In DNA form, the CDR3 reads TGTGCCAGCAGTGTCGGCACAGGGGGCCCCCGGGAGCTGTTTTTT. It codes for CASSVGTGGPRELFF.

The rearrangement joins TRBV20-1 to TRBJ1-5; D is undetermined. Looked up from germline, CDR1 is DFQATT and CDR2 is SNEGSKA (reference sequence). This CDR3 comprises 11 residues. The V end was cut by 0 bases, the J end by 9 bases, with 6 bases between. The CDR3 nucleotides are TGCAGTGCTAGAGATGGAGGGCCCCAGCATTTT. This gives the protein CSARDGGPQHF.

The gene calls are TRBV7-9 and TRBJ2-5; TRBD1 might be the D (6 bases). The V end was cut by 5 bases, the J end by 5 bases, with 18 bases between. The germline V gene encodes CDR1 SEHNR and CDR2 FQNEAQ (reference sequence). This CDR3 contains 15 residues. In DNA form, the CDR3 reads TGTGCCAGCAGCCCGACGCCTACAGGGTTGGAGACCCAGTACTTC. Translated: CASSPTPTGLETQYF.

J is TRBJ1-5 and V is TRBV4-2; TRBD1 matches 7 bases. V shed 4 bases, J shed 2 bases, and the junction held 8 bases outside the gene matches. CDR1 and CDR2 from the germline V gene are LGHNA and YNFKEQ. There are 16 residues in the CDR3. As DNA, the CDR3 is TGTGCCAGCAGCCCCGGCGTAGGGGGCGGCAATCAGCCCCAGCATTTT. The encoded protein is CASSPGVGGGNQPQHF.

This clone was recorded only once. This sample also contains other DNA sequences that code for the same CDR3. This chain connects TRBV12-3 or TRBV12-4 to TRBJ2-7, with 9 bases aligning to TRBD1. This CDR3 has 13 residues. J gave up 3 bases and V 5 bases, and 2 bases lay outside the gene matches. CDR3 DNA sequence: TGTGCCAGCAGTCTGGGACAGGGCTACGAGCAGTACTTC. Translating gives CASSLGQGYEQYF.

The chain employs TRBV10-3 and TRBJ1-1, with 7 positions matching TRBD1. Germline-derived CDR1 and CDR2 are ENHRY and SYGVKD. V trimming: 6 bases; J trimming: 1 base; junction bases outside the gene matches: 2. CDR3 length: 13 amino acids. The CDR3 DNA reads TGTGCCATCAGGGGGGACAGGAACACTGAAGCTTTCTTT. Translation: CAIRGDRNTEAFF.

The chain links TRBV30 to TRBJ1-6; D remains unclear. The CDR3 is 16 amino acids. V dropped 0 bases and J dropped 5 bases, with 14 bases sitting between them. Germline values: CDR1 GTSNPN, CDR2 SVGIG (reference sequence). The CDR3 protein is CAWSVLGAGNNSPLHF. The CDR3 DNA sequence: TGTGCCTGGAGTGTACTAGGTGCGGGAAATAATTCACCCCTCCACTTT.

V and J are TRBV9 and TRBJ2-1, with TRBD2 matching 10 bases. The CDR3 extends over 20 amino acids. The trim removed 4 bases at V and 0 bases at J, leaving 16 bases unmatched. Germline V gives CDR1 SGDLS, CDR2 YYNGEE. Here the CDR3 reads CASSPGPASGGSSSYNEQFF. The DNA for the CDR3 is TGTGCCAGCAGCCCGGGACCGGCTAGCGGGGGCTCAAGCTCCTACAATGAGCAGTTCTTC.